This T cell receptor (beta chain) was captured by sequencing in a study of T cell repertoires in cytomegalovirus infection. In the study overall: Both CMV infection and a matching HLA type were indicated by public TCR beta signatures. General study results and limits: HLA-C-restricted CMV clonotypes gave the most frequent clonotype in two of eight donors. Pooled public TCR beta family frequency picked out CMV carriers with the relevant HLA.

This clonotype appeared many times. Its antigen is unidentified. TCRdb reprocessed the reads via MiXCR and lists one record per CDR3 protein. The repertoire holds some 600,000 distinct CDR3 sequences, with about 24% as singletons. Trimming shortened V by 6 bases and J by 1 base, and 9 bases separated the two germline ends. The CDR3 runs to 13 residues. The V gene's germline CDR1 is MRHNA and CDR2 SNTAGT. The TCR originated in a human donor in good health (CMV status not recorded). Some clones in this sample may be carry-over from other donors' samples. The chain links TRBV6-4 to TRBJ1-1; weak D call: TRBD1 (5 bases). Sequencing was performed on CD8+ T cells from PBMCs. CDR3 in DNA: TGTGCCAGCAGACAGGTGGAGAACACTGAAGCTTTCTTT. Protein product: CASRQVENTEAFF.